The 23 T cell receptor beta chains in this list originate from one sample, sequenced in a study of metastatic and nonmetastatic thyroid tumors. Using MiXCR, TCRdb reanalyzed the PCR reads. The table has 53,000 or so clones, 20% seen once. Ahead of thyroid surgery, no patient had received treatment of any kind. Sequenced material: blood. The receptors were sampled from a female donor with papillary thyroid cancer or a benign thyroid nodule (not recorded which). Some clones in this sample may be carry-over from other donors' samples.

This clone occurred many times. The genes are TRBV9 and TRBJ2-1; 7 nucleotides align to TRBD2. The CDR3 has 15 residues. The trim removed 4 bases at V and 8 bases at J, leaving 12 bases unmatched. Looked up from germline, CDR1 is SGDLS and CDR2 is YYNGEE. The CDR3 region is CASSLTGSGAYEQFF. The CDR3 DNA reads as TGTGCCAGCAGCCTCACCGGGAGCGGGGCTTATGAGCAGTTCTTC. The full variable domain, with the rest looked up from reference TRBV9 and TRBJ2-1, is DSGVTQTPKHLITATGQRVTLRCSPRSGDLSVYWYQQSLDQGLQFLIQYYNGEERAKGNILERFSAQQFPDLHSELNLSSLELGDSALYFCASSLTGSGAYEQFFGPGTRLTVL.

This clone was seen repeatedly, ten times or more. This chain joins TRBV6-1 and TRBJ1-4; D is unresolved. V was shortened by 5 bases and J by 0 bases, with 4 bases between the two germline ends. The CDR3 extends over 13 amino acids. Looked up from germline, CDR1 is MNHNS and CDR2 is SASEGT. The CDR3 sequence is CASSSATNEKLFF. In nucleotides, the CDR3 is TGTGCCAGCAGTTCAGCAACTAATGAAAAACTGTTTTTT.

This clone was counted many times. The chain employs TRBV29-1 and TRBJ2-7, with D possibly TRBD2 on 5 matching bases. The CDR3 consists of 14 residues. With 5 bases removed from V and 0 bases from J, the gap between germline ends came to 14 bases. CDR1 SQVTM and CDR2 ANQGSEA come from the germline V gene. For the CDR3, the DNA is TGCAGCGTTCTACCGGGGAGAAGCTCCTACGAGCAGTACTTC. Residues: CSVLPGRSSYEQYF.

At least ten counts were recorded for this clone. The rearrangement uses TRBV6-6 and TRBJ2-2, with D maybe TRBD2 (5 bases). The CDR3 extends over 14 amino acids. V was trimmed by 2 bases and J by 7 bases, leaving 11 bases between them. The germline V gene has CDR1 MNHNY and CDR2 SVGAGI (reference sequence). The CDR3 sequence is CASSYRARGGELFF. The CDR3 coding sequence is TGTGCCAGCAGTTACCGGGCCCGGGGCGGGGAGCTGTTTTTT.

This clone was recorded many times. The chain is built from TRBV6-1 and TRBJ1-2; no reliable D call. The CDR3 contains 11 residues. Trimming cost V 6 bases and J 8 bases, with 10 bases left between them. The germline gives CDR1 MNHNS, CDR2 SASEGT. CDR3 sequence: CASRGMWGYTF. The CDR3 nucleotides read TGTGCCAGCAGAGGAATGTGGGGCTACACCTTC.

This clone has a count of ten or more. The genes are TRBV11-2 and TRBJ1-3, with a weak D call TRBD1 (6 bases). Trimming left V 6 bases short and J 2 bases short, with 17 bases between. Per germline, CDR1 SGHAT and CDR2 FQNNGV. The CDR3 extends over 16 amino acids. The CDR3 region has the DNA TGTGCCAGCAGTCGCCCAGGGGTTTTAACTGGAAACACCATATATTTT. Protein product: CASSRPGVLTGNTIYF.

A word on this clone: Mismatch with germline at one junction end may stem from a read error. This rearrangement joins TRBV20-1 to TRBJ1-5; the D gene is possibly TRBD1 (6 bases). Germline V gene sequence: CDR1 DFQATT, CDR2 SNEGSKA (reference sequence). The CDR3 runs 15 residues. CDR3 sequence reads: CSDRDRTRSNQPQHF. The CDR3 DNA reads as TGCAGTGATAGAGACAGGACCCGAAGCAATCAGCCGCAGCATTTT.

This clone was seen many times. This chain joins TRBV28 and TRBJ2-3, with 7 bases aligning to TRBD2. V lost 3 bases and J lost 14; bases outside the gene matches: 14. Germline V gives CDR1 MDHEN, CDR2 SYDVKM. This CDR3 comprises 14 residues. This CDR3 is CASSFLSLAGAVYF. The CDR3 DNA reads as TGTGCCAGCAGTTTTTTATCCCTCGCGGGAGCGGTGTATTTT.

This clone came up many times. Other nucleotide sequences in the sample specify the same CDR3. CDR3 sequence (DNA): TGTGCCAGCAGTTCCGGGACTAGCGGGAGAGAGACCCAGTACTTC. It translates to CASSSGTSGRETQYF. V usage is TRBV27 and J usage is TRBJ2-5; 14 bases match TRBD2. Trimming at V came to 4 bases and at J to 4 bases, leaving 2 bases not matched to a gene. CDR1 is MNHEY, CDR2 SMNVEV, per germline (reference sequence). This CDR3 region has 15 residues.

A remark on this clone: One end of the junction varies from germline; a read error may be responsible. J is TRBJ2-7 and V is TRBV5-1; TRBD2 is a possible D gene (6 bases). Germline V lookup: CDR1 SGHRS, CDR2 YFSETQ. This CDR3 is 15 amino acids long. CDR3 protein: CASSLEGTMSGEHYF. The CDR3 region has the DNA TGCGCCAGCAGCCTAGAGGGCACGATGTCGGGGGAGCATTACTTC.

Many counts were recorded for this clone. J is TRBJ1-4 and V is TRBV28; no definite D call. Between the trimmed V and J ends, which lost 3 bases and 7 bases, there was a span of 12 bases. The CDR3 consists of 14 residues. Germline V gene data show CDR1 as MDHEN and CDR2 as SYDVKM. Written as DNA, the CDR3 is TGTGCCAGCAGTTTCCCCCCAACTGGTGAAAAACTGTTTTTT. Amino acids: CASSFPPTGEKLFF.

This clone appeared many times. The chain has TRBV10-3 and TRBJ1-2; a possible D gene is TRBD1 (5 bases). V was clipped by 2 bases and J by 4 bases, with 11 bases between them. CDR1 is ENHRY and CDR2 is SYGVKD in the germline V gene. The CDR3 totals 14 residues. The CDR3 bases are TGTGCCATCAGTGAGACAGGCCCTTTCTATGGCTACACCTTC. Amino acid sequence: CAISETGPFYGYTF.

This clone was seen repeatedly, ten times or more. The rearrangement links TRBV2 to TRBJ1-3, with D uncertain. V gave up 6 bases and J gave up 0 bases, with 9 bases separating them. The CDR3 length is 14 residues. Germline V gene lookup returns CDR1 SNHLY and CDR2 FYNNEI. The CDR3 DNA sequence: TGTGCCAGCAGGCTACCGAGCTCTGGAAACACCATATATTTT. Translated, it gives CASRLPSSGNTIYF. The variable domain in full, with the rest retrieved from reference TRBV2 and TRBJ1-3, is EPEVTQTPSHQVTQMGQEVILRCVPISNHLYFYWYRQILGQKVEFLVSFYNNEISEKSEIFDDQFSVERPDGSNFTLKIRSTKLEDSAMYFCASRLPSSGNTIYFGEGSWLTVV.

A word on this clone: With a much larger clone just one base away, this may be a read error. The J gene is TRBJ2-5, the V gene TRBV5-5, with 9 bases that match TRBD1. Trimming cost V 4 bases and J 4 bases; bases outside gene matches: 11. CDR1 SGHKS and CDR2 YYEKEE come from the germline V gene (reference sequence). The CDR3 consists of 16 residues. CDR3: CASSPDLTGGSETQYF. The CDR3 DNA sequence: TGTGCCAGCAGCCCGGACCTGACAGGGGGGTCAGAGACCCAGTACTTC.

Many counts were recorded for this clone. The chain recombines TRBV6-1 with TRBJ2-5, with D perhaps matching TRBD1 or TRBD2 (5 bases each). This CDR3 region has 12 residues. The germline CDR1 and CDR2 sequences are MNHNS and SASEGT. V gave up 7 bases and J gave up 7 bases, with 13 bases separating them. The CDR3 here is CASTPTRGTQYF. The CDR3 nucleotides are TGTGCCAGCACACCCACGAGGGGGACCCAGTACTTC.

In this sample, this clone turned up a few times. The chain joins TRBV27 to TRBJ2-7; no firm D call. This CDR3 comprises 9 residues. V was cut by 3 bases and J by 10 bases, with 4 bases left in between. The germline gives CDR1 MNHEY, CDR2 SMNVEV (reference sequence). The CDR3 spells CASSFNQYF. As DNA, the CDR3 is TGTGCCAGCAGTTTTAATCAGTACTTC.

This clone was recorded many times. The chain recombines TRBV3-1 with TRBJ2-1; no reliable D call. V lost 1 base to trimming and J lost 9 bases, with 10 bases between them. Per the germline V gene, CDR1 is LGHDT and CDR2 is YNNKEL (reference sequence). This CDR3 is built from 13 residues. CDR3 protein: CASSQGRGAEQFF. The CDR3, as DNA: TGTGCCAGCAGCCAAGGTCGCGGAGCTGAGCAGTTCTTC.

As regards this clone: A read error may produce the germline difference seen at one junction end. The J gene is TRBJ2-5, the V gene TRBV5-1, with D tentatively TRBD2 (6 bases). The CDR3 has 13 amino acids. CDR1 is SGHRS, CDR2 YFSETQ, per germline. CDR3 sequence reads: CASRPSTGETRYF. The CDR3 region has the DNA TGCGCCAGCAGGCCTTCAACGGGGGAGACCCGGTACTTC.

To note about this clone: The CDR3 ends on some other residue instead of the conserved phenylalanine or tryptophan, so this is likely a read error. The chain uses TRBV6-4 and TRBJ2-1, with 10 bases lining up with TRBD2. The junction had 0 bases not matched to a gene; V was cut back by 3 bases and J by 1 base. Germline CDR1 MRHNA, CDR2 SNTAGT. The length of the CDR3 is 15 residues. The CDR3 here is CASSELAGSYNEQFL. DNA of the CDR3: TGTGCCAGCAGTGAACTAGCGGGATCCTACAATGAGCAGTTCTTA.

This clone has ten or more counts. This rearrangement joins TRBV6-1 to TRBJ1-5; tentative D call: TRBD1 (5 bases). The germline V gene encodes CDR1 MNHNS and CDR2 SASEGT. V was shortened by 7 bases and J by 14 bases, with 18 bases between the two germline ends. The CDR3 covers 12 residues. The CDR3 is CASIGHGGGEHF. In DNA, the CDR3 is TGTGCCAGCATCGGGCACGGAGGAGGGGAGCATTTT.

There are many counts of this clone. This chain connects TRBV7-2 to TRBJ2-7; possible D gene TRBD2, 5 bases. Germline V gene sequence: CDR1 SGHTA, CDR2 FQGNSA. Trimming took 1 base from V and 6 from J, leaving 10 bases between them. The CDR3 has 13 residues. The CDR3 sequence is CASSLGGDTEQYF. The CDR3 DNA follows: TGTGCCAGCAGCTTAGGGGGAGACACCGAGCAGTACTTC.

The chain combines TRBV27 with TRBJ1-2; D gene unclear. In germline, CDR1 is MNHEY, CDR2 SMNVEV (reference sequence). The CDR3 spans 14 residues. V was clipped by 5 bases and J by 3 bases, with 13 bases between them. The CDR3 DNA is TGTGCCAGCAGTCCAAACCCGGGTCACTATGGCTACACCTTC. Protein sequence: CASSPNPGHYGYTF.

In regard to this clone: The junction shows a germline mismatch at one end, possibly a read error. The DNA of the CDR3 is TGTGCCTGTACACAGGGATCGAACACCGGTGAGCTGTTTTTT. This sequence encodes CACTQGSNTGELFF. The rearrangement uses TRBV30 and TRBJ2-2, with D maybe TRBD1 (6 bases). Germline-derived CDR1 and CDR2 are GTSNPN and SVGIG (reference sequence). This CDR3 region has 14 residues.